The rows below give T cell receptor beta chains drawn from one sample of a study of cytomegalovirus exposure and HLA in healthy donors. Sequencing was performed with immunoSEQ multiplex PCR; in TCRdb, only in-frame clones are kept and a portion is missing. Among approximately 140,000 clones listed, about 73% were seen once. The sample taken for sequencing was PBMCs. The receptors were gathered from a human donor in good health. Each CDR3 is given with its conserved first and last residue. The D gene is left open where the match is weak. Rows may omit the clone size; those that give it use once, few, many or a size class.

V	size	J	D	CDR3
TRBV5-1	.	TRBJ1-4	.	CASSRATNEKLFF
TRBV19	.	TRBJ2-5	TRBD1	CASSTGTGLAETQYF
TRBV7-9	.	TRBJ1-1	.	CASSLAAGMVRNTEAFF
TRBV19	few	TRBJ1-4	.	CASRERATNEKLFF
TRBV9	.	TRBJ2-2	.	CASSPHVGGLNTGELFF
TRBV27	.	TRBJ2-7	.	CASRLSTGNSYEQYF
TRBV5-1	.	TRBJ2-1	.	CASSLWGGGAGEQFF
TRBV27	.	TRBJ2-2	.	CASSLGSSPGELFF
TRBV5-6	.	TRBJ1-2	TRBD1	CASSPETGFTNYGYTF
TRBV18	few	TRBJ2-5	.	CASSPPSGGRETQYF
TRBV7-9	once	TRBJ2-7	TRBD1	CASSLGQYYEQYF
TRBV7-9	.	TRBJ2-1	TRBD2	CASSLTGLALNEQFF
TRBV7-2	.	TRBJ2-7	TRBD1	CASTVGGQGGSQKYEQYF
TRBV11-2	.	TRBJ2-7	TRBD2	CASSSLLGLAGGEQYF
TRBV27	once	TRBJ2-7	TRBD2	CASRTGTSGSLIYEQYF
TRBV30	few	TRBJ1-2	TRBD1	CAWSVLGQGARGYTF
TRBV10-3	.	TRBJ2-5	.	CAISKEGTQYF
TRBV7-9	.	TRBJ2-3	.	CASSLAESNTDTQYF
TRBV11-3	.	TRBJ2-1	TRBD2	CASSLVPQGLGYNEQFF
TRBV19	.	TRBJ2-1	TRBD2	CASSIGLAGGPINEQFF
TRBV7-3	few	TRBJ2-5	.	CASSTGGGETQYF
TRBV7-2	.	TRBJ2-3	.	CASSPLDRGTDTQYF
TRBV5-4	.	TRBJ2-5	.	CASSRGLGETQYF
TRBV5-6	.	TRBJ2-2	.	CASSLAHGGELFF
TRBV19	.	TRBJ2-4	TRBD1	CASSDQQGALDIQYF
TRBV27	.	TRBJ2-1	TRBD2	CASSFLIAGGDNEQFF
TRBV9	.	TRBJ1-1	.	CASKPFDGHTEAFF
TRBV28	few	TRBJ1-6	.	CASSLLWGVEGNNSPLHF
TRBV2	.	TRBJ1-2	.	CASSEREYYGYTF
TRBV5-1	.	TRBJ2-1	.	CASSLTVVPSSYNEQFF
TRBV6-5	.	TRBJ1-1	.	CASSLWQAMNTEAFF
TRBV19	.	TRBJ1-2	.	CASSLKAGAHGYTF
TRBV6-1	.	TRBJ2-7	.	CASSEAMSGTYEQYF
TRBV28	.	TRBJ2-1	.	CASRPSEMGGYEQFF
TRBV5-6	.	TRBJ1-2	.	CASSPIGRGYTF
TRBV25-1	.	TRBJ1-4	.	CASSESGRGIEKLFF
TRBV7-3	few	TRBJ2-5	.	CASSLNGVLQGETQYF